The next 28 T cell receptor beta chains were all read from a single sample in a study of cytomegalovirus exposure and HLA in healthy donors. Primers included in the PCR were 60 Vbeta and 13 Jbeta primers. TCRdb's table, derived via immunoSEQ multiplex PCR, lists solely in-frame clones and lacks some. Of approximately 240,000 clones in the sample, 82% were seen once. The sequenced sample consisted of PBMCs. These receptors were collected from a woman aged 40 to 55 in good health and CMV-seronegative.

This rearrangement joins TRBV11-2 to TRBJ1-1, with D uncertain. Trimming removed 0 bases from V and 3 bases from J, with 8 bases in between. Looked up from germline, CDR1 is SGHAT and CDR2 is FQNNGV. The CDR3 runs 14 residues. CDR3 sequence (DNA): TGTGCCAGCAGCTTAGATCCCCCTGACACTGAAGCTTTCTTT. Protein product: CASSLDPPDTEAFF.

V is TRBV6-5 and J is TRBJ2-1; 9 bases fit TRBD1. Per germline, CDR1 MNHEY and CDR2 SVGAGI. V lost 1 base to trimming and J lost 6 bases; unmatched junction nucleotides: 4. The length of the CDR3 is 15 residues. The CDR3 bases are TGTGCCAGCAGTTACTTGGCGGGACAGGGCAATGAGCAGTTCTTC. Amino acids: CASSYLAGQGNEQFF.

The rearrangement links TRBV6-6 to TRBJ1-4, with a possible D match to TRBD1 (6 bases). V was clipped by 0 bases and J by 7 bases, with 9 bases between them. Germline CDR1 is MNHNY and CDR2 is SVGAGI (reference sequence). The CDR3 is made up of 14 amino acids. CDR3 DNA: TGTGCCAGCAGTTACTCGGGGGCGGGTGAAAAACTGTTTTTT. Its protein is CASSYSGAGEKLFF.

The V gene is TRBV5-6, the J gene TRBJ2-1; 13 nucleotides match TRBD2. Germline CDR1 and CDR2: SGHDT and YYEEEE. The CDR3 contains 15 residues. V gave up 0 bases and J gave up 9 bases; unmatched junction bases: 3. The CDR3 nucleotides are TGTGCCAGCAGCTTGGCACTAGCGGGGGGGCTTGAGCAGTTCTTC. This encodes CASSLALAGGLEQFF.

The chain joins TRBV2 to TRBJ1-4; perhaps TRBD1 as D (6 bases). Germline-derived CDR1 and CDR2 are SNHLY and FYNNEI. This CDR3 has 15 amino acids. The ends were cut back, 4 bases at V and 8 bases at J, with 17 bases in the middle. The CDR3 is CASSVDGRGSEKLFF. DNA of the CDR3: TGTGCCAGCAGTGTGGACGGCAGGGGTTCGGAAAAACTGTTTTTT.

The chain is built from TRBV5-1 and TRBJ2-7, with TRBD2 as a possible D gene (6 bases). In germline, CDR1 is SGHRS, CDR2 YFSETQ. Trimming cost V 2 bases and J 4 bases, with 19 bases left between them. The CDR3 runs to 16 residues. CDR3 coding DNA: TGCGCCAGCAGCTTTGGCCAAACGGGGGAAGTATACGAGCAGTACTTC. It yields the protein CASSFGQTGEVYEQYF.

V and J are TRBV30 and TRBJ1-2, with D perhaps TRBD1 (5 bases). The length of the CDR3 is 11 residues. Germline V CDR1 and CDR2: GTSNPN, SVGIG (reference sequence). Trimming removed 5 bases from V and 7 bases from J, with 11 bases in between. CDR3: CAWGGIGGYTF. For the CDR3, the DNA is TGTGCCTGGGGGGGGATTGGTGGCTACACCTTC.

The chain recombines TRBV5-1 with TRBJ1-1; D gene unclear. The germline V gene encodes CDR1 SGHRS and CDR2 YFSETQ. The CDR3 spans 13 residues. The V end lost 2 bases, the J end lost 2 bases, and 7 bases lay between the germline ends. The CDR3, as DNA: TGCGCCAGCAGCTTATGGAGTAACACTGAAGCTTTCTTT. Protein product: CASSLWSNTEAFF.

This chain links TRBV28 with TRBJ2-5, with 7 nucleotides matching TRBD2. The DNA matches TRBJ2-7 better at its end, which makes the J call doubtful. CDR3 size: 16 residues. CDR1 is MDHEN, CDR2 SYDVKM, per germline. Here the CDR3 reads CASSLEAGVRSYEQYF. CDR3 nucleotides: TGTGCCAGCAGTTTAGAGGCGGGGGTGCGCTCCTACGAGCAGTACTTC.

The CDR3 DNA sequence: TGTGCCAGCTCACCACCGGAGGGTGGAAGTGGCTACACCTTC. Translating it yields CASSPPEGGSGYTF. The rearrangement uses TRBV18 and TRBJ1-2, with D uncertain. Trimming removed 0 bases from V and 7 bases from J, with 12 bases in between. The CDR3 is 14 amino acids. Germline CDR1 reads KGHSH; CDR2 reads LQKENI.

This chain connects TRBV5-1 to TRBJ1-1, with D possibly TRBD1 on 6 matching bases. Trimming left V 3 bases short and J 1 base short, with 10 bases between. This CDR3 is 14 amino acids long. Germline CDR1 reads SGHRS; CDR2 reads YFSETQ. Here the CDR3 reads CASSSRQANTEAFF. As DNA, the CDR3 is TGCGCCAGCAGCTCACGACAGGCGAACACTGAAGCTTTCTTT. Combining the CDR3 with reference TRBV5-1 and TRBJ1-1 gives the whole variable domain KAGVTQTPRYLIKTRGQQVTLSCSPISGHRSVSWYQQTPGQGLQFLFEYFSETQRNKGNFPGRFSGRQFSNSRSEMNVSTLELGDSALYLCASSSRQANTEAFFGQGTRLTVV.

This clone was counted a few times. The V gene is TRBV6-5, the J gene TRBJ2-7; 10 nucleotides match TRBD1. Germline V lookup: CDR1 MNHEY, CDR2 SVGAGI. This CDR3 has 15 amino acids. The V segment lost 0 bases and the J segment 4 bases; nucleotides outside the gene matches: 3. As DNA, the CDR3 is TGTGCCAGCAGTTACTCGGGGACAGGGGTTTACGAGCAGTACTTC. Residues: CASSYSGTGVYEQYF.

In nucleotides, the CDR3 is TGTGCCAGTAGTATAGTGGGGGCAGGGGAGACTGAAGCTTTCTTT. Translating gives CASSIVGAGETEAFF. The gene calls are TRBV19 and TRBJ1-1; D is possibly TRBD1 (6 bases). The CDR3 consists of 15 residues. The ends were cut back, 1 base at V and 5 bases at J, with 14 bases in the middle. The germline gives CDR1 LNHDA, CDR2 SQIVND (reference sequence).

The rearrangement uses TRBV30 and TRBJ2-3; D might be TRBD1 (6 bases). Germline assignment: CDR1 GTSNPN and CDR2 SVGIG (reference sequence). The CDR3 runs 13 residues. The germline V and J ends were trimmed by 0 bases and 6 bases, with 10 bases remaining between them. This chain's CDR3 is CAWSVGGSDTQYF. CDR3 bases: TGTGCCTGGAGTGTAGGGGGTTCGGATACGCAGTATTTT.

This chain connects TRBV15 to TRBJ2-5; weak D call: TRBD1 (5 bases). The CDR3 runs to 13 residues. Germline V gene data show CDR1 as LNHNV and CDR2 as YYDKDF (reference sequence). V dropped 3 bases and J dropped 4 bases, with 9 bases sitting between them. The CDR3 sequence is CATSRTTAETQYF. CDR3 DNA: TGTGCCACCAGCAGGACGACAGCAGAGACCCAGTACTTC.

The table lists this clone with a few counts. The rearrangement links TRBV7-2 to TRBJ1-2, with 9 nucleotides matching TRBD1. The germline V gene has CDR1 SGHTA and CDR2 FQGNSA. V lost 4 bases and J lost 12; bases outside the gene matches: 18. The CDR3 is 16 residues long. As DNA, the CDR3 is TGTGCCAGCAGCTCACACGCCCCCGGGACAGGGACCCAGAACACCTTC. Amino acids: CASSSHAPGTGTQNTF.

The chain uses TRBV5-1 and TRBJ1-4; possible D gene TRBD1, 6 bases. The CDR3 contains 16 residues. V was cut by 0 bases and J by 7 bases, with 16 bases left in between. Per the germline V gene, CDR1 is SGHRS and CDR2 is YFSETQ. CDR3 region: CASSLVGGPRVEKLFF. Written as DNA, the CDR3 is TGCGCCAGCAGCTTGGTTGGGGGCCCGAGGGTTGAAAAACTGTTTTTT.

This rearrangement joins TRBV19 to TRBJ2-7, with 7 positions matching TRBD1. The V segment lost 4 bases and the J segment 5 bases; nucleotides outside the gene matches: 8. This CDR3 has 14 amino acids. Germline-derived CDR1 and CDR2 are LNHDA and SQIVND (reference sequence). This chain's CDR3 is CASSKVTGVNEQYF. For the CDR3, the DNA is TGTGCCAGTAGTAAGGTCACAGGGGTCAACGAGCAGTACTTC.

V usage is TRBV6-5 and J usage is TRBJ2-5; TRBD2 is a possible D gene (6 bases). CDR3 length: 14 residues. Per germline, CDR1 MNHEY and CDR2 SVGAGI. Trimming took off 5 bases at V and 1 base at J, with 11 bases between the two ends. The CDR3 loop is CASSSIAAQETQYF. The CDR3 nucleotides are TGTGCCAGCAGTAGCATAGCGGCCCAAGAGACCCAGTACTTC.

This clone appeared a single time. The rearrangement joins TRBV27 to TRBJ1-5, with 11 bases that match TRBD1. The CDR3 extends over 13 amino acids. The V and J ends lost 10 bases and 7 bases, in that order; junction bases with no gene match: 6. Germline V lookup: CDR1 MNHEY, CDR2 SMNVEV (reference sequence). CDR3 region: CATGTGGGQPQHF. CDR3 bases: TGTGCCACCGGGACAGGGGGAGGCCAGCCCCAGCATTTT.

In DNA form, the CDR3 reads TGTGCCAGCGTTGGTTCGGGACAGGGGAGCACCGGGGAGCTGTTTTTT. It translates to CASVGSGQGSTGELFF. The rearrangement uses TRBV2 and TRBJ2-2; 10 nucleotides agree with TRBD1. Unmatched junction bases numbered 10, after V lost 8 bases and J lost 4 bases. The CDR3 has 16 amino acids. CDR1 and CDR2 (germline): SNHLY, FYNNEI.

This CDR3 is CASTRSPGTGGMNTEAFF. DNA of the CDR3: TGTGCCAGCACCAGGTCCCCTGGGACAGGGGGGATGAACACTGAAGCTTTCTTT. The chain employs TRBV11-2 and TRBJ1-1; 11 bases align to TRBD1. Per germline, CDR1 SGHAT and CDR2 FQNNGV. This CDR3 spans 18 amino acids. V lost 7 bases and J lost 0; bases outside the gene matches: 13. The full variable domain, rest sourced from reference TRBV11-2 and TRBJ1-1, is EAGVAQSPRYKIIEKRQSVAFWCNPISGHATLYWYQQILGQGPKLLIQFQNNGVVDDSQLPKDRFSAERLKGVDSTLKIQPAKLEDSAVYLCASTRSPGTGGMNTEAFFGQGTRLTVV.

In the case of this clone: The junction differs from germline at one of its ends, possibly a read error. The V and J genes are TRBV5-1 and TRBJ2-7; a weak D match, TRBD1 (6 bases). The CDR3 is made up of 13 amino acids. Looked up from germline, CDR1 is SGHRS and CDR2 is YFSETQ. CDR3 sequence: CASKGELYYERYF. As DNA, the CDR3 is TGCGCCAGCAAGGGGGAACTATATTACGAGCGGTACTTC.

This clone has a single count. The chain is built from TRBV10-3 and TRBJ1-6; tentatively, D is TRBD1 (5 bases). This CDR3 contains 15 residues. V gave up 6 bases and J gave up 2 bases, with 11 bases separating them. CDR1 ENHRY and CDR2 SYGVKD come from the germline V gene. Here the CDR3 reads CAIRDSSPYNSPLHF. CDR3 sequence (DNA): TGTGCCATCAGAGACAGCTCCCCCTATAATTCACCCCTCCACTTT.

The V and J genes are TRBV18 and TRBJ1-1; no firm D call. The CDR3 is 12 residues long. V shed 3 bases and J shed 5 bases, with 7 bases lying between them. Germline-derived CDR1 and CDR2 are KGHSH and LQKENI. CDR3 sequence: CASSPLRTEAFF. The CDR3 nucleotides are TGTGCCAGCTCACCCCTACGAACTGAAGCTTTCTTT.

V gene TRBV29-1 combines with J gene TRBJ2-1; TRBD1 agrees at 8 bases. Losses at the gene ends were 4 bases for V and 5 bases for J; bases not matched to a gene: 7. This CDR3 has 14 amino acids. CDR1 SQVTM and CDR2 ANQGSEA come from the germline V gene. The CDR3 spells CSVGDRRFHNEQFF. In DNA form, the CDR3 reads TGCAGCGTTGGGGACAGGCGTTTTCACAATGAGCAGTTCTTC.

The CDR3 coding sequence is TGTGCCAGCAGTACAGGGTCTATCTCTGGGGCCAACGTCCTGACTTTC. This translates into CASSTGSISGANVLTF. The chain is built from TRBV2 and TRBJ2-6, with D possibly matching TRBD1 (6 bases). The germline CDR1 and CDR2 sequences are SNHLY and FYNNEI. The V and J ends lost 5 bases and 0 bases respectively, with 11 bases between them. CDR3 size: 16 residues.

This clone was seen only once. V and J are TRBV7-8 and TRBJ1-6; D is perhaps TRBD1 (5 bases). The CDR3 length is 18 residues. V was pared by 5 bases and J by 0 bases, with 17 bases between. Germline V gene sequence: CDR1 SGHVS, CDR2 FQNEAQ. CDR3 DNA: TGTGCCAGCAGCCGCTCCTCGGAGGGGAGCTCCTATAATTCACCCCTCCACTTT. Amino acid sequence: CASSRSSEGSSYNSPLHF.